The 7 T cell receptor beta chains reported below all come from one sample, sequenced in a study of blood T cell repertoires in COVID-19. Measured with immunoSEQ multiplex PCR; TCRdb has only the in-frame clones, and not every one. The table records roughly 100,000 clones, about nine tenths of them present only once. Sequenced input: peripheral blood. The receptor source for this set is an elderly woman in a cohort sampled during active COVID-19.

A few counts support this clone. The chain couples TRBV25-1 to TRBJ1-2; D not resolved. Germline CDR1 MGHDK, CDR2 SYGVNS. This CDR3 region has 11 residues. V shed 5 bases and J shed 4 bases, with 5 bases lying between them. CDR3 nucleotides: TGTGCCAGCAGTCTAGGCTATGGCTACACCTTC. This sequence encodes CASSLGYGYTF.

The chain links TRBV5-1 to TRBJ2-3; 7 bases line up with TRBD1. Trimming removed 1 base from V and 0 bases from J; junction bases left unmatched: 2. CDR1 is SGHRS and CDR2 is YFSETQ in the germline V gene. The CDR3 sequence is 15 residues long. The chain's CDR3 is CASSLTGESTDTQYF. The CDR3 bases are TGCGCCAGCAGCTTGACAGGGGAAAGCACAGATACGCAGTATTTT.

The CDR3 nucleotides read TGTGCCAGCAGTTTACCGGGCACAGATACGCAGTATTTT. Translating gives CASSLPGTDTQYF. The genes are TRBV12-3 or TRBV12-4 and TRBJ2-3; D gene ambiguous. The CDR3 spans 13 residues. V shed 2 bases and J shed 1 base, with 4 bases lying between them.

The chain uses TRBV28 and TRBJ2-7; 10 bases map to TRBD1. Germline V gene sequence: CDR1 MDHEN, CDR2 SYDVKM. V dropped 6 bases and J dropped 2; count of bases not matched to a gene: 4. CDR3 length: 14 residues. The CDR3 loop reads CASRRTGGTYEQYF. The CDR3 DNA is TGTGCCAGCAGGCGGACAGGGGGGACCTACGAGCAGTACTTC.

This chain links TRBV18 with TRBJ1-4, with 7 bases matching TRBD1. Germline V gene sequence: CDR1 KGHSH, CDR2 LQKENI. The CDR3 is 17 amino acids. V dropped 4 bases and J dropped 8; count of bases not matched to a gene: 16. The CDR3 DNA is TGTGCCAGCTCACGTGACAGGGCGCGGATGGGTAGAGAAAAACTGTTTTTT. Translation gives CASSRDRARMGREKLFF.

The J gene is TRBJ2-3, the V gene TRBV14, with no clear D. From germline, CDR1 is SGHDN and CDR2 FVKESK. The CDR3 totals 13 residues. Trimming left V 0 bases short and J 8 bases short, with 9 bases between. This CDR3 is CASSQELSPTQYF. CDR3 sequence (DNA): TGTGCCAGCAGCCAAGAACTAAGCCCTACGCAGTATTTT.

Written as DNA, the CDR3 is TGTGCCACCAGCAAAGGACAGGACTCCTACGAGCAGTACTTC. This sequence encodes CATSKGQDSYEQYF. The genes are TRBV15 and TRBJ2-7; TRBD1 aligns across 7 bases. CDR1 is LNHNV and CDR2 is YYDKDF in the germline V gene (reference sequence). J gave up 0 bases and V 4 bases, and 3 bases lay outside the gene matches. This CDR3 has 14 amino acids.